The following is a TCR beta chain sequence with its context. The antigen is undetermined. The data belong to a study of T cells in Graves' hyperthyroidism and ophthalmopathy. Study-wide results and caveats: Expanded thyroid clonotypes (above 0.001) were mostly also found in blood.

TCR beta CDR3 regions were amplified from RNA. RT-PCR in the first round (using the HTBI primer set) targeted the TCR CDR3. TCRdb reanalysed the multiplex PCR reads using MiXCR and keeps one entry per CDR3 protein. The sample lists fewer than 900,000 distinct CDR3 sequences, about 19% occurring once. The sequence derives from a woman aged 45 to 65 with Graves' hyperthyroidism that later progressed to Graves' ophthalmopathy. The sample consisted of blood.

CDR3 sequence reads: CSAPGGPYTVEQYF. The DNA of the CDR3 is TGCAGTGCCCCCGGGGGGCCTTACACGGTCGAGCAGTACTTC. This chain uses TRBV20-1 with TRBJ2-7; maybe TRBD2 (7 bases). Germline values: CDR1 DFQATT, CDR2 SNEGSKA (reference sequence). V was pared by 6 bases and J by 6 bases, with 21 bases between. CDR3 length equals 14 residues.